This paragraph reports one T cell receptor (beta chain). Antigen unknown. This CDR3 region has 11 residues. V lost 5 bases to trimming and J lost 8 bases, with 9 bases between them. The germline gives CDR1 DFQATT, CDR2 SNEGSKA (reference sequence). This sample stems from a study of cytomegalovirus exposure and HLA in healthy donors. The wider study: The roughly 120 million unique TCR beta sequences, from roughly 170 million T cells, were found by an earlier analysis.

The PCR used 60 Vbeta and 13 Jbeta primers. Produced via immunoSEQ multiplex PCR; TCRdb's table is partial and in-frame only. The table lists around 80,000 clones, over 60% of them singletons, with roughly 4% in the top ten. Overall study results and limits: A later analysis found common viral pathogens apparently linked to several of the most significant clusters.

Sequencing was performed on PBMCs. This chain joins TRBV20-1 and TRBJ1-4, with D unclear. This receptor was obtained from a male donor in good health and CMV-seropositive. CDR3 in DNA: TGCAGTGCTCTACTCGGGGAAAAACTGTTTTTT. Its translation is CSALLGEKLFF.